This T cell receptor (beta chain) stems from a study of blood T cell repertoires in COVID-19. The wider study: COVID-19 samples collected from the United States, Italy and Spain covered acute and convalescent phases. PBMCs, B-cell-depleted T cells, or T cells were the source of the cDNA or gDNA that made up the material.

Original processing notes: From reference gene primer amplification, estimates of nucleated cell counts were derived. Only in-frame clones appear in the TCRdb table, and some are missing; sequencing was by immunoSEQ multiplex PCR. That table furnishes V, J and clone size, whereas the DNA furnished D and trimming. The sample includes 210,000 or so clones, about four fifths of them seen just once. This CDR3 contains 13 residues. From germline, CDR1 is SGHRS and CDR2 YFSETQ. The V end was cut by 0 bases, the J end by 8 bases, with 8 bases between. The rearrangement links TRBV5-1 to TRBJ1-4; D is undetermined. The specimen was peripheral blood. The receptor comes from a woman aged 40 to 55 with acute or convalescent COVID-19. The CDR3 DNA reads TGCGCCAGCAGCTTGGGAGTGAGCGAAAAACTGTTTTTT. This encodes CASSLGVSEKLFF.